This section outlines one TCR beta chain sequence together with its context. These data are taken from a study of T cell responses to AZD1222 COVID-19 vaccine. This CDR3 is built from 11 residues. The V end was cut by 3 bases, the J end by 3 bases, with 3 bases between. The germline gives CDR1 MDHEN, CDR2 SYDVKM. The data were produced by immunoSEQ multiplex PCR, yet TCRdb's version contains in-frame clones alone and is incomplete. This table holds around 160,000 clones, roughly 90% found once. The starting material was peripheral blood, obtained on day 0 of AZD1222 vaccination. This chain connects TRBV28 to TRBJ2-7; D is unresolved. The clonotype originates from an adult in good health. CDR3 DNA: TGTGCCAGCAGTTTCCTCTACGAGCAGTACTTC. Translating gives CASSFLYEQYF. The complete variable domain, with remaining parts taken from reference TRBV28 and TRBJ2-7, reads DVKVTQSSRYLVKRTGEKVFLECVQDMDHENMFWYRQDPGLGLRLIYFSYDVKMKEKGDIPEGYSVSREKKERFSLILESASTNQTSMYLCASSFLYEQYFGPGTRLTVT.